This section outlines one T cell receptor beta chain sequence together with its context. What it binds is unknown. Only in-frame clones appear in the TCRdb table, and some are missing; sequencing was by immunoSEQ multiplex PCR. Of some 1.5 million clones listed, approximately 96% are singletons. This specimen comes from a study of shared clonotypes between healthy human individuals. Study-wide results and limits: Rarefaction analysis demonstrated incomplete sorted-subset sequencing notwithstanding large depth. Naive subsets typically showed greater estimated richness than memory subsets.

The CDR3 runs 17 residues. Germline V lookup: CDR1 SGHRS, CDR2 YFSETQ. After removal of 2 bases from V and 5 bases from J, the junction contained 7 bases not matched to a gene. The rearrangement uses TRBV5-1 and TRBJ2-2, with 12 bases matching TRBD2. This sequence was found in a man aged 30 to 39 in good health. The sequenced sample consisted of naive CD4+ T cells sorted from blood. Subset of the sample: CD45RA+ positively selected. CDR3 DNA sequence: TGCGCCAGCAGCTTAATGATAGGACTAGCGGGAACCGGGGAGCTGTTTTTT. Amino acid sequence: CASSLMIGLAGTGELFF. Full variable domain (outside the CDR3, taken from reference TRBV5-1 and TRBJ2-2): KAGVTQTPRYLIKTRGQQVTLSCSPISGHRSVSWYQQTPGQGLQFLFEYFSETQRNKGNFPGRFSGRQFSNSRSEMNVSTLELGDSALYLCASSLMIGLAGTGELFFGEGSRLTVL.